This section outlines one TCR beta chain sequence together with its context. Its antigen remains unknown. The data originate from a study of chemoradiotherapy in HPV16-positive cancers. Points from the study as a whole: For HPV16-positive patients, expanding HPV-responsive T cells associated with longer recurrence-free survival.

CDR3 length: 15 amino acids. Trimming removed 5 bases at V and 4 bases at J, with 15 bases between. Looked up from germline, CDR1 is SGHVS and CDR2 is FQNEAQ. Profiled with immunoSEQ multiplex PCR; TCRdb holds only in-frame clones, not every one. The sample contains approximately 9,300 clones, more than 75% of which appear only once. The chain joins TRBV7-8 to TRBJ2-1; tentative D call: TRBD2 (5 bases). The sequenced sample was blood, obtained from a patient who underwent chemoradiotherapy. This receptor was taken from a human donor with HPV-associated anogenital cancer. As DNA, the CDR3 is TGTGCCAGCAGCGTAACTGAGGGAGTTTACAATGAGCAGTTCTTC. Amino acid sequence: CASSVTEGVYNEQFF.